The 3 T cell receptor beta chains below were found in one sample sequenced in a study of T cells in Graves' hyperthyroidism and ophthalmopathy. RNA transcripts served as the template for amplifying TCR beta CDR3 regions. Carried out on the TCR CDR3, a first-round RT-PCR used the HTBI primer set. TCRdb re-analysed the multiplex PCR reads in MiXCR, keeping a single row per CDR3 protein. The table records about half a million distinct CDR3 sequences, 24% of them present only once. The specimen sequenced was blood. These receptors all stem from a young woman with Graves' ophthalmopathy.

This clonotype was detected once. This chain links TRBV20-1 with TRBJ1-2; D unresolved. The CDR3 is made up of 12 amino acids. The germline V gene encodes CDR1 DFQATT and CDR2 SNEGSKA (reference sequence). Trimming removed 2 bases from V and 4 bases from J, with 8 bases in between. CDR3 nucleotide sequence: TGCAGTGCTAGACAGGCCTCCTATGGCTACACCTTC. Protein product: CSARQASYGYTF.

The V gene is TRBV5-8, the J gene TRBJ1-5; D may be TRBD1 (5 bases). Germline V gene sequence: CDR1 SGHTS, CDR2 YDEGEE. V was cut by 0 bases and J by 5 bases, with 12 bases left in between. The CDR3 spans 15 residues. As DNA, the CDR3 is TGTGCCAGCAGCTTGGTGTGGGGCTTGGATCAGCCCCAGCATTTT. Translated, it gives CASSLVWGLDQPQHF.

As for this clonotype: Germline and junction disagree at one end, which may indicate a read error. This chain connects TRBV11-1 to TRBJ1-5, with D possibly matching TRBD1 (5 bases). In germline, CDR1 is SGHAT, CDR2 FQDESV (reference sequence). The CDR3 is 16 residues long. CDR3: CASILVQDTENQPQHF. The CDR3 region has the DNA TGTGCCAGCATCTTAGTGCAGGACACTGAAAATCAGCCCCAGCATTTT.